Detailed here is one T cell receptor (beta chain). Its antigen is not identified. Authors' methods: Filtering differed since immunoSEQ provided only junctions, with no quality scores. Assay: immunoSEQ multiplex PCR; the TCRdb copy retains only in-frame clones and omits some. V and J calls and clone size are copied from that table; D and trimming were computed from the DNA. Of around 2.1 million clones in the sample, just over 90% were seen once. This sample was included in a study of shared clonotypes between healthy human individuals. Terminally differentiated effector memory CD45RA+ cells were left out of the naive CD8 fraction, which was CD45RO-negative and positively selected for CCR7. Study-level findings and limits: Researchers sampled only blood; tissue repertoires likely differ.

The CDR3 covers 17 residues. Trimming at V came to 2 bases and at J to 3 bases, leaving 10 bases not matched to a gene. CDR1 is SGHVS and CDR2 is FQNEAQ in the germline V gene. The J gene is TRBJ1-5, the V gene TRBV7-8, with TRBD1 identical over 7 bases. The origin of this receptor is a man between 18 and 35 years old in good health. Some clones in this sample may be carry-over from other donors' samples. Sequencing was done on a sample of naive CD8+ T cells from PBMCs. The CDR3 DNA reads as TGTGCCAGCAGCTTACCGTGGGGGGACAGTCTCAATCAGCCCCAGCATTTT. It encodes CASSLPWGDSLNQPQHF.